The clone carrying this T cell receptor beta chain was recorded once. The antigen is unknown. This entry is derived from a study of beta chain features in type 1 diabetes. Reverse transcribing all isolated RNA meant expressed TCRB transcripts were sequenced. Stem cell-like memory T cell samples averaged about 1 million reads. The protocol was immunoSEQ multiplex PCR, while the TCRdb copy is restricted to in-frame clones and leaves out a portion. The repertoire holds roughly 50,000 clones, with roughly 40% as singletons. Study results and caveats: Sampled from patients, naive, central memory and Treg TCRB repertoires appeared more similar than those sampled from healthy donors. In all four CD4+ subsets, TCRB CDR3 length was significantly, moderately reduced in type 1 diabetes.

Germline assignment: CDR1 MNHEY and CDR2 SMNVEV (reference sequence). The length of the CDR3 is 14 residues. The germline V and J ends were trimmed by 3 bases and 0 bases, with 8 bases remaining between them. Specimen: stem cell memory CD4+ T cells from blood. This chain links TRBV27 with TRBJ1-1; no definite D call. This TCR was recovered from a man aged 25-45 years with type 1 diabetes. This chain's CDR3 is CASSLRFLNTEAFF. In DNA, the CDR3 is TGTGCCAGCAGTTTGAGATTTTTGAACACTGAAGCTTTCTTT.